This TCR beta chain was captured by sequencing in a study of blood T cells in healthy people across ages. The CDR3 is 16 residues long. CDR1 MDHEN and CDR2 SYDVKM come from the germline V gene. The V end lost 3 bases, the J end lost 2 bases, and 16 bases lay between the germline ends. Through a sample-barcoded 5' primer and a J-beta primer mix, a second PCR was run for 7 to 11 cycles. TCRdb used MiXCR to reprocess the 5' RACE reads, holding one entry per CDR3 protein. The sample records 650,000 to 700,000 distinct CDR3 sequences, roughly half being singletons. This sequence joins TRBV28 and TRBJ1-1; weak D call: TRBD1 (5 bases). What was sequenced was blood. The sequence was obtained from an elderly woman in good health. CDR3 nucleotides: TGTGCCAGCAGTTTGCCGTCGGGACGGCTAAACACTGAAGCTTTCTTT. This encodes CASSLPSGRLNTEAFF.